This T cell receptor (beta chain) appears in the sequencing data of a study of blood T cell repertoires in COVID-19 (dated by TCRdb to about 2020). Regarding the complete study: The collaborator samples originated in the United States, Italy and Spain and spanned the acute and convalescent phases of COVID-19. The material from the prospective study consisted of cDNA or gDNA derived from T cells, B-cell-depleted T cells, or PBMCs. The dataset comprised deeply sampled blood TCRbeta repertoires from subjects exposed to, actively infected with, or recovered from COVID-19. The repertoires were released in a freely available public database intended as a resource for research on the immune response to SARS-CoV-2. Samples came from the ongoing ImmuneRACE study (first 160 participants) plus 1,254 subjects from 6 global collaborators. The sample metadata nearly always contained a de-identified subject ID, COVID-19 status, age in years and sex. Where HLA class I and class II types were available, the types were taken from metadata supplied by the sample provider, not from assay-based typing.

A second Seattle source provided samples from volunteer blood donors who had recovered from COVID-19. Each collaborating institution followed its own protocols to collect whole blood in K2EDTA tubes. Collaborator samples were shipped for TCRbeta analysis as frozen whole blood, isolated PBMCs, or DNA extracted from either sample type. TCRbeta CDR3 regions were amplified from genomic DNA by means of the immunoSEQ Assay, a bias-controlled multiplex PCR. The published analysis was carried out like this. Within the assay, amplification of reference gene primers was used to estimate how many nucleated cells each sample contained. Sequence reads were collapsed and filtered to measure the absolute abundance of every unique TCRbeta CDR3 rearrangement. For each sample, productive Simpson clonality was calculated as the square root of Simpson's diversity index over productive rearrangements. TCRdb mirrors the immuneACCESS table, restricted to in-frame sequences. Some clones are absent from its copies; in checked studies, under half trace to an unresolved V gene, and the reason for the others is unknown. The V and J calls and clone size are taken from that table; D and trimming were inferred from the DNA. For this sample there are 250,000 to 300,000 clones; roughly 87% appear just once. Over 2% of the sample goes to the ten largest clones.

Worth noting for this clone: Its antigen target is currently unknown. It has no much larger one-base neighbor in the sample; base qualities were not kept.

What the study reported, not specific to this receptor: The quantity of clinical and demographic metadata differed by source and by participant and was supplied without curation.

The TCR was taken from a woman aged 50 to 65 who had recovered from COVID-19. Sequenced material: peripheral blood.

DNA sequence: TGTGCCAGCAGTTTAGTGATTGAGGTAGCTTTCTTT. Translated, it reads CASSLVIEVAFF. The rearrangement combines TRBV12-3 or TRBV12-4 with TRBJ1-1, with the identity of the D gene unclear. The CDR3 spans 12 residues, from the cysteine through the phenylalanine. Left in the record is the CDR3 DNA by itself, 36 bases read in frame from the first base. V drops 1 base and J drops 10 bases, leaving 10 bases in between.